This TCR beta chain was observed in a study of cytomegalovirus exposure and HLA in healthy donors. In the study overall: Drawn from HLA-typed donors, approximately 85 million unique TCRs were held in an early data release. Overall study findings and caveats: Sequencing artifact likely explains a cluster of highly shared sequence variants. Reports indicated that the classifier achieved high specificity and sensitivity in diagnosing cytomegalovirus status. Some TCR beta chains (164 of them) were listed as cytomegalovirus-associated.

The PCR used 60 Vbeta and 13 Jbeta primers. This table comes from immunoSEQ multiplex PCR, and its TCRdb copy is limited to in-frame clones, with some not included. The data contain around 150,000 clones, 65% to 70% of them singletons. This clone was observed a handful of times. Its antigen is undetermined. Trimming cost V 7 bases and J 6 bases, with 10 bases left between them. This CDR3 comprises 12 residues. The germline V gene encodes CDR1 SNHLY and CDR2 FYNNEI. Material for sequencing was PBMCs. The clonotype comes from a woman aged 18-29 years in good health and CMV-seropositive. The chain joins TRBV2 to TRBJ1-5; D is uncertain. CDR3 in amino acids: CASNFGLQPQHF. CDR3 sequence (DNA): TGTGCCAGCAATTTCGGACTTCAGCCCCAGCATTTT.